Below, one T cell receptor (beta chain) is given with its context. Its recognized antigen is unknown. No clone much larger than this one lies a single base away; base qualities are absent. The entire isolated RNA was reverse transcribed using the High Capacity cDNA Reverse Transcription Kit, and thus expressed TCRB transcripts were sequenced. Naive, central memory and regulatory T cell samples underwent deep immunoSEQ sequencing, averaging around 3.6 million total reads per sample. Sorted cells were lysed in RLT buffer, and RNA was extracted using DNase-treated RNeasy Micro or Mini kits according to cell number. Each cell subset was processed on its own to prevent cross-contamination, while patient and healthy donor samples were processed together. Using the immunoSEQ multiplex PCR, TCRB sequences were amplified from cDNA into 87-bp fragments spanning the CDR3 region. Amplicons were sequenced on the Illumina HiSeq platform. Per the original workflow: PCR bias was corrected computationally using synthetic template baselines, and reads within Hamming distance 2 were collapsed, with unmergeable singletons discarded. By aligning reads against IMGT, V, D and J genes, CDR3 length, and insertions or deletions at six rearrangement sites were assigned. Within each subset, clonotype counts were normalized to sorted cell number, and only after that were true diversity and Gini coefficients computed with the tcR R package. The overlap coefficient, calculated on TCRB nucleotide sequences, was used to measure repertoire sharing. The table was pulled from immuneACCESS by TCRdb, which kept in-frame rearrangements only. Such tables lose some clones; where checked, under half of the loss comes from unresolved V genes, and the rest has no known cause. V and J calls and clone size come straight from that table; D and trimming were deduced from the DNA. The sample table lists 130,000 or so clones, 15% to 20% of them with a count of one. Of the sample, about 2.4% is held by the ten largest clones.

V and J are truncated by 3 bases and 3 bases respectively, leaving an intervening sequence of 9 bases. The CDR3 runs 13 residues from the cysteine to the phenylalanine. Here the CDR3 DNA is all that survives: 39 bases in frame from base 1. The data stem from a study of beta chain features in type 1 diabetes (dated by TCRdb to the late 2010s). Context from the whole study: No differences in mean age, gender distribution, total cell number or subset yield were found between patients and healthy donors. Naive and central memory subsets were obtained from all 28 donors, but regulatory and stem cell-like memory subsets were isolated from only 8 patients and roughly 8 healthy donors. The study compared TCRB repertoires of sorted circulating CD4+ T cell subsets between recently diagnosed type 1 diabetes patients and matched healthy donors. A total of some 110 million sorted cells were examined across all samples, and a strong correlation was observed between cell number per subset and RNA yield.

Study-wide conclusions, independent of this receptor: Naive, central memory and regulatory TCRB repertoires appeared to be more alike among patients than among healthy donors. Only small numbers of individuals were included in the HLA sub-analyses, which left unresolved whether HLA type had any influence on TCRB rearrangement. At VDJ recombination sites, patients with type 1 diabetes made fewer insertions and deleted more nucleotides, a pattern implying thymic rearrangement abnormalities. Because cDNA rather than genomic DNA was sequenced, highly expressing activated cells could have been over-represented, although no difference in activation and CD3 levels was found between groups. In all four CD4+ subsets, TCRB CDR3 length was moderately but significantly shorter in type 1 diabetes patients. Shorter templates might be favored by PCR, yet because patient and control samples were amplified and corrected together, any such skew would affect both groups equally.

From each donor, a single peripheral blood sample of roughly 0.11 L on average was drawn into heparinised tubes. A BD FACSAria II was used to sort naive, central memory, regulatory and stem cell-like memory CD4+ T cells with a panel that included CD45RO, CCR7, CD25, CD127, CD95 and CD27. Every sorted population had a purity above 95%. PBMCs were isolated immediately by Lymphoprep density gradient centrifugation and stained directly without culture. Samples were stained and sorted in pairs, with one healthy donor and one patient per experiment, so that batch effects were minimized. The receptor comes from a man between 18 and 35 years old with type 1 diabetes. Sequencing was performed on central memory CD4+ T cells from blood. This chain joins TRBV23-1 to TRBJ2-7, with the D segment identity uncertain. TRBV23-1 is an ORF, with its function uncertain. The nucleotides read TGCGCCAGCAGTCACGAACGGAACTACGAGCAGTACTTC. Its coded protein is CASSHERNYEQYF.